This T cell receptor (beta chain) is drawn from a study of T cells in localized non-small cell lung cancer. Study results and caveats: There were a median roughly 62 of the top 100 tumor clones appearing in adjacent lung.

As concerns this clone: What it binds is unknown.

Clones were sequenced by immunoSEQ multiplex PCR, and TCRdb holds only the in-frame ones, with some missing. The data show some 1,700 clones, with approximately 26% seen just once and roughly 10% held by the top ten. The CDR3 consists of 15 residues. From germline, CDR1 is SGHNT and CDR2 YENEEA. V trimming: 2 bases; J trimming: 6 bases; junction bases outside the gene matches: 6. The chain recombines TRBV11-3 with TRBJ2-1, with 8 bases identical to TRBD1. This sequence was found in a female donor of 60 years or more with stage I lung adenocarcinoma. This specimen was normal lung tissue next to the tumor, taken before any cancer treatment. CDR3: CASSLLGQVGNEQFF. CDR3 coding DNA: TGTGCCAGCAGCTTACTGGGACAGGTTGGCAATGAGCAGTTCTTC.